The present T cell receptor beta chain was sequenced within a study of T cells after yellow fever vaccination. The length of the CDR3 is 15 residues. After removal of 3 bases from V and 8 bases from J, the junction contained 6 bases not matched to a gene. The germline V gene encodes CDR1 SEHNR and CDR2 FQNEAQ (reference sequence). Broader study findings: Post-booster repertoires again held most primary-vaccination clones (96% CD4, 75% to 90% CD8).

TCRdb passed the 5' RACE reads through MiXCR, listing each CDR3 protein once. The sample holds about 85,000 distinct CDR3 sequences, approximately 12% seen once. The chain employs TRBV7-9 and TRBJ2-1; 11 nucleotides align to TRBD2. The receptor was isolated from a man between 18 and 35 years old who received the YFV17D yellow fever vaccine. The sequencing used CD8+ T cells not binding an NS4B(214-222) dextramer, sorted from PBMCs, collected 20 to 25 days after the first yellow fever vaccination. CDR3 DNA: TGTGCCAGCAGCTTTAGCGGGGGGGCGGCCGATGAGCAGTTCTTC. Protein sequence: CASSFSGGAADEQFF.